The rows below give T cell receptor beta chains drawn from one sample of a study of control samples from healthy donors and cancer patients. The protocol was immunoSEQ multiplex PCR, while the TCRdb copy is restricted to in-frame clones and leaves out a portion. Here the sample spans 130,000 or so clones, approximately 94% being singletons. The specimen was blood. These receptors originate from a man aged 35 to 55 in good health. The CDR3 runs from the conserved cysteine through the conserved F or W. D genes are given only for firm matches. Where a row states a size, it is once, few, many or the class of an expanded clone; other rows omit it.

D	V	size	J	CDR3	DNA
-	TRBV28	-	TRBJ2-7	CASSLPPASTSEQYF	TGTGCCAGCAGTCTCCCACCCGCTAGTACGTCCGAGCAGTACTTC
-	TRBV5-6	-	TRBJ2-7	CASSLGQLNYEQYF	TGTGCCAGCAGCTTGGGACAGCTGAACTACGAGCAGTACTTC
-	TRBV10-3	-	TRBJ2-1	CAISESGATPFSSYNEQFF	TGTGCCATCAGTGAGTCAGGGGCGACCCCCTTCAGCTCCTACAATGAGCAGTTCTTC
-	TRBV6-5	-	TRBJ1-2	CASSYSRAGANYGYTF	TGTGCCAGCAGTTACTCGCGAGCAGGGGCTAACTATGGCTACACCTTC
-	TRBV25-1	-	TRBJ2-4	CASSESGDLNIQYF	TGTGCCAGCAGTGAATCAGGGGACTTAAACATTCAGTACTTC
-	TRBV28	once	TRBJ1-2	CASSLPGSIAGGYTF	TGTGCCAGCAGTCTCCCGGGTTCCATCGCGGGTGGCTACACCTTC
-	TRBV6-6	-	TRBJ1-2	CASSYVRGGNYGYTF	TGTGCCAGCAGTTACGTCAGGGGAGGTAACTATGGCTACACCTTC
TRBD1	TRBV5-1	-	TRBJ2-1	CASSSAPGTGLFF	TGCGCCAGCAGCTCCGCACCCGGGACAGGGCTGTTCTTC
TRBD2	TRBV2	-	TRBJ2-7	CATKRGPSTYEQYF	TGTGCCACAAAGCGGGGGCCCTCTACCTACGAGCAGTACTTC
TRBD2	TRBV5-5	-	TRBJ2-5	CASSLELAGIQETQYF	TGTGCCAGCAGCCTGGAACTAGCGGGGATACAAGAGACCCAGTACTTC
-	TRBV9	-	TRBJ1-2	CASSVEAVSPNYGYTF	TGTGCCAGCAGCGTAGAGGCGGTTTCGCCTAACTATGGCTACACCTTC
TRBD2	TRBV5-1	-	TRBJ2-3	CASSPSGAGSTDTQYF	TGCGCCAGCAGCCCCTCGGGAGCGGGGAGCACAGATACGCAGTATTTT
-	TRBV25-1	-	TRBJ1-2	CASSERLEGGYTF	TGTGCCAGCAGCGAGCGGCTCGAGGGAGGCTACACCTTC
-	TRBV7-8	-	TRBJ1-1	CASSLYTGNTEAFF	TGTGCCAGCAGCTTATATACAGGAAATACTGAAGCTTTCTTT
-	TRBV6-6	-	TRBJ2-3	CASVTSTDTQYF	TGTGCCAGTGTGACTAGCACAGATACGCAGTATTTT
TRBD2	TRBV5-1	-	TRBJ2-2	CASTAALAGGTGELFF	TGCGCCAGCACCGCTGCCCTAGCGGGGGGGACCGGGGAGCTGTTTTTT
-	TRBV4-3	-	TRBJ1-3	CASSPGGVGNTIYF	TGCGCCAGCAGCCCGGGGGGGGTCGGAAACACCATATATTTT
TRBD2	TRBV4-2	-	TRBJ2-3	CASSLTSGSGGTDTQYF	TGTGCCAGCAGCCTGACTAGCGGGAGTGGGGGCACAGATACGCAGTATTTT
TRBD2	TRBV4-1	-	TRBJ2-3	CASSQETSGGVGVADTQYF	TGCGCCAGCAGCCAAGAAACTAGCGGGGGGGTGGGAGTCGCGGATACGCAGTATTTT
TRBD1	TRBV18	few	TRBJ1-5	CASSPPGQGNQPQHF	TGTGCCAGCTCACCCCCGGGACAGGGGAATCAGCCCCAGCATTTT
-	TRBV12-5	-	TRBJ1-1	CASGGGDTEAFF	TGTGCTAGTGGAGGGGGGGACACTGAAGCTTTCTTT
TRBD2	TRBV10-3	-	TRBJ2-2	CAISGSRGGTGELFF	TGTGCCATCAGTGGGTCACGCGGGGGGACCGGGGAGCTGTTTTTT
-	TRBV6-1	-	TRBJ1-5	CASSEGEGLGNQPQHF	TGTGCCAGCAGTGAAGGGGAAGGACTCGGTAACCAGCCCCAGCATTTT
TRBD2	TRBV4-2	-	TRBJ2-3	CASSPTSGGASTDTQYF	TGTGCCAGCAGCCCTACTAGCGGGGGGGCTAGCACAGATACGCAGTATTTT
TRBD1	TRBV18	few	TRBJ2-7	CASSPWTGERAYEQYF	TGTGCCAGCTCACCATGGACAGGGGAAAGGGCCTACGAGCAGTACTTC
TRBD1	TRBV28	-	TRBJ2-3	CASSPSTGRGTDTQYF	TGTGCCAGCAGTCCGTCGACAGGGCGAGGCACAGATACGCAGTATTTT
TRBD2	TRBV25-1	-	TRBJ2-3	CASSDLRVAGHTDTQYF	TGTGCCAGCAGTGATCTTAGGGTAGCGGGGCACACAGATACGCAGTATTTT
TRBD1	TRBV6-6	-	TRBJ2-7	CASLDRVYEQYF	TGTGCCAGCCTGGACAGGGTCTACGAGCAGTACTTC
TRBD1	TRBV24-1	-	TRBJ1-2	CATWDRAGGYTF	TGTGCCACCTGGGACAGGGCTGGCGGCTACACCTTC
TRBD1	TRBV7-9	-	TRBJ2-1	CASTGQGYNEQFF	TGTGCCAGCACCGGACAGGGATACAATGAGCAGTTCTTC
-	TRBV10-2	-	TRBJ1-2	CASSESRQGHAQDRGYTF	TGCGCCAGCAGTGAGTCTCGGCAGGGACACGCGCAGGATAGGGGCTACACCTTC
-	TRBV10-2	-	TRBJ2-1	CASSYYREGEQFF	TGCGCCAGCAGCTATTACAGGGAAGGGGAGCAGTTCTTC
TRBD1	TRBV30	-	TRBJ1-2	CASDRDNDYGYTF	TGTGCCTCCGACAGGGATAATGACTATGGCTACACCTTC
-	TRBV28	once	TRBJ1-5	CASKSDPGPQHF	TGTGCCAGCAAGTCGGATCCGGGCCCCCAGCATTTT
-	TRBV5-1	-	TRBJ1-5	CASSLTGHSNQPQHF	TGCGCCAGCAGCTTGACCGGCCATAGCAATCAGCCCCAGCATTTT
TRBD1	TRBV12-5	-	TRBJ1-1	CASGPPGTGAEAFF	TGTGCTAGTGGTCCCCCCGGGACAGGGGCTGAAGCTTTCTTT
TRBD2	TRBV9	-	TRBJ2-6	CASRGTSAAPMANVLTF	TGTGCCAGCAGGGGGACTAGCGCCGCTCCCATGGCCAACGTCCTGACTTTC
TRBD2	TRBV9	once	TRBJ2-3	CASSVETSGRGGTQYF	TGTGCCAGCAGCGTGGAGACTAGCGGGAGGGGAGGTACGCAGTATTTT
TRBD1	TRBV11-2	-	TRBJ2-1	CASRSHRDRVDEQFF	TGTGCCAGCAGATCCCACCGGGACAGGGTGGATGAGCAGTTCTTC
-	TRBV18	once	TRBJ2-7	CASSPSGTQVGEQYF	TGTGCCAGCTCACCATCCGGGACTCAGGTGGGGGAGCAGTACTTC
-	TRBV29-1	-	TRBJ1-2	CSVSPSGVGYGYTF	TGCAGCGTTTCCCCTTCTGGAGTAGGGTATGGCTACACCTTC